These 16 T cell receptor beta chains came from one sample sequenced in a study of CD8+ T cells in alopecia areata. TCR sequencing used cDNA made by reverse transcription of extracted RNA. Sequencing used immunoSEQ multiplex PCR; TCRdb keeps in-frame clones, though not all of them. Of roughly 120,000 clones listed, 35% to 45% were seen once; the top ten hold 3.1%. Material: CD4+ T cells sorted from blood. Source of these receptors: a human donor with alopecia areata.

The chain links TRBV5-1 to TRBJ2-7, with D possibly being TRBD1 or TRBD2 (5 bases each). Germline CDR1 reads SGHRS; CDR2 reads YFSETQ. The CDR3 has 15 amino acids. V lost 2 bases and J lost 2, with 14 bases in between. The CDR3 reads CASSLGHQGPYEQYF. DNA for the CDR3: TGCGCCAGCAGCTTAGGACACCAGGGACCCTACGAGCAGTACTTC.

The chain joins TRBV7-2 to TRBJ2-5; no definite D call. V was shortened by 2 bases and J by 2 bases, with 9 bases between the two germline ends. CDR3 length: 14 amino acids. Germline CDR1 SGHTA, CDR2 FQGNSA. The CDR3 DNA follows: TGTGCCAGCAGCTTAAGGGTAGTTCAAGAGACCCAGTACTTC. Protein product: CASSLRVVQETQYF.

The V call is TRBV5-1, the J call TRBJ2-5; D is ambiguous. The germline CDR1 and CDR2 sequences are SGHRS and YFSETQ. CDR3 length: 12 residues. Trimming shortened V by 4 bases and J by 1 base, and 5 bases separated the two germline ends. CDR3 protein: CASSPSQETQYF. The CDR3 nucleotides are TGCGCCAGCAGCCCGTCCCAAGAGACCCAGTACTTC.

In its sample, this clone was seen a few times. The V gene is TRBV29-1, the J gene TRBJ2-6; 8 bases fit TRBD1. The V segment lost 7 bases and the J segment 0 bases; nucleotides outside the gene matches: 8. CDR1 and CDR2 from the germline V gene are SQVTM and ANQGSEA. The CDR3 is 16 amino acids. CDR3 nucleotides: TGCAGCGCCGCCGGGACAGGTCTCTCTGGGGCCAACGTCCTGACTTTC. Protein sequence: CSAAGTGLSGANVLTF.

The CDR3, as DNA: TGCGCCAGCAGCCATTCTAGTAACACCGGGGAGCTGTTTTTT. Translation gives CASSHSSNTGELFF. The chain uses TRBV4-3 and TRBJ2-2; no definite D call. Germline CDR1 reads LGHNA; CDR2 reads YSLEER. This CDR3 is 14 amino acids long. The ends were cut back, 3 bases at V and 2 bases at J, with 7 bases in the middle.

This clone was seen more than once but under ten times. The rearrangement joins TRBV29-1 to TRBJ1-1; D unresolved. The germline V gene has CDR1 SQVTM and CDR2 ANQGSEA. Trimming left V 5 bases short and J 0 bases short, with 22 bases between. This CDR3 has 17 residues. Here the CDR3 DNA reads TGCAGCGTTACCCACCCTCGAGGTACCCTTATGAACACTGAAGCTTTCTTT. It is translated as CSVTHPRGTLMNTEAFF. Drawing the rest from reference TRBV29-1 and TRBJ1-1, the complete variable domain is SAVISQKPSRDICQRGTSLTIQCQVDSQVTMMFWYRQQPGQSLTLIATANQGSEATYESGFVIDKFPISRPNLTFSTLTVSNMSPEDSSIYLCSVTHPRGTLMNTEAFFGQGTRLTVV.

The chain employs TRBV4-3 and TRBJ2-3; tentative D call: TRBD2 (5 bases). Germline CDR1 LGHNA, CDR2 YSLEER. V was clipped by 0 bases and J by 5 bases, with 6 bases between them. The CDR3 spans 13 residues. The CDR3 loop reads CASSQDAGDTQYF. DNA of the CDR3: TGCGCCAGCAGCCAAGATGCGGGAGATACGCAGTATTTT.

The rearrangement links TRBV30 to TRBJ2-7; 7 nucleotides agree with TRBD2. With 7 bases clipped from V and 2 bases from J, the junction kept 5 bases outside the gene matches. The V gene's germline CDR1 is GTSNPN and CDR2 SVGIG (reference sequence). The CDR3 has 12 amino acids. In nucleotides, the CDR3 is TGTGCCTCGGCGGGAGAGGCCTACGAGCAGTACTTC. It is translated as CASAGEAYEQYF.

The chain links TRBV9 to TRBJ2-1; D may be TRBD1 (5 bases). Germline CDR1 SGDLS, CDR2 YYNGEE. The V end lost 0 bases, the J end lost 9 bases, and 16 bases lay between the germline ends. The CDR3 runs to 15 residues. CDR3 residues: CASSVVGQGPGEQFF. The CDR3 DNA follows: TGTGCCAGCAGCGTAGTGGGCCAGGGCCCAGGTGAGCAGTTCTTC.

This chain uses TRBV30 with TRBJ2-1; D is possibly TRBD1 (6 bases). Germline V gene sequence: CDR1 GTSNPN, CDR2 SVGIG (reference sequence). Trimming left V 7 bases short and J 12 bases short, with 22 bases between. The CDR3 runs to 13 residues. The CDR3 loop is CASAPPGQRWQFF. In nucleotides, the CDR3 is TGTGCCTCCGCACCACCGGGACAAAGGTGGCAGTTCTTC. The variable domain in full, with the rest retrieved from reference TRBV30 and TRBJ2-1, is SQTIHQWPATLVQPVGSPLSLECTVEGTSNPNLYWYRQAAGRGLQLLFYSVGIGQISSEVPQNLSASRPQDRQFILSSKKLLLSDSGFYLCASAPPGQRWQFFGPGTRLTVL.

This clone was detected once. The gene calls are TRBV2 and TRBJ1-6, with a tentative D call TRBD1 (5 bases). Trimming shortened V by 5 bases and J by 9 bases, and 17 bases separated the two germline ends. The CDR3 loop spans 15 amino acids. Germline V CDR1 and CDR2: SNHLY, FYNNEI. Here the CDR3 DNA reads TGTGCCAGCAGTACTAGACCTGGGGGGATTTCACCCCTCCACTTT. It is translated as CASSTRPGGISPLHF.

The chain carries TRBV27 and TRBJ1-2, with TRBD1 matching over 10 bases. The V segment lost 6 bases and the J segment 3 bases; nucleotides outside the gene matches: 4. CDR1 and CDR2 (germline): MNHEY, SMNVEV (reference sequence). This CDR3 is 14 amino acids long. The CDR3 DNA sequence: TGTGCCAGCAGGACAGGGGGCGAGGACTATGGCTACACCTTC. It yields the protein CASRTGGEDYGYTF.

The rearrangement links TRBV7-9 to TRBJ2-7; D possibly corresponds to TRBD1 (7 bases). The CDR3 extends over 16 amino acids. Germline V lookup: CDR1 SEHNR, CDR2 FQNEAQ (reference sequence). Between the trimmed V and J ends, which lost 3 bases and 2 bases, there was a span of 17 bases. CDR3 in amino acids: CASSLRGGQGAYEQYF. As DNA, the CDR3 is TGTGCCAGCAGCTTGAGAGGAGGGCAGGGGGCCTACGAGCAGTACTTC.

This chain joins TRBV29-1 and TRBJ1-3; no clear D gene. The CDR3 is made up of 14 amino acids. Per germline, CDR1 SQVTM and CDR2 ANQGSEA. V dropped 4 bases and J dropped 4 bases, with 14 bases sitting between them. The DNA of the CDR3 is TGCAGCGTTGGGCCGAGGCAGTTGGGAAACACCATATATTTT. Protein sequence: CSVGPRQLGNTIYF.

This chain links TRBV15 with TRBJ1-2; 7 bases align to TRBD1. Germline assignment: CDR1 LNHNV and CDR2 YYDKDF (reference sequence). With V trimmed by 5 bases and J by 2 bases, 5 bases remained unmatched. The CDR3 has 14 residues. The CDR3 DNA is TGTGCCACCAGCTTCAAGACAGGGAACTATGGCTACACCTTC. It codes for CATSFKTGNYGYTF.

This clone was counted between two and nine times. V usage is TRBV29-1 and J usage is TRBJ2-7, with D tentatively TRBD2 (6 bases). The V end was cut by 2 bases, the J end by 3 bases, with 11 bases between. The CDR3 is made up of 13 amino acids. Germline CDR1 is SQVTM and CDR2 is ANQGSEA. As DNA, the CDR3 is TGCAGCGTTGAAAACTCCGGGGGCTACGAGCAGTACTTC. Translation gives CSVENSGGYEQYF.